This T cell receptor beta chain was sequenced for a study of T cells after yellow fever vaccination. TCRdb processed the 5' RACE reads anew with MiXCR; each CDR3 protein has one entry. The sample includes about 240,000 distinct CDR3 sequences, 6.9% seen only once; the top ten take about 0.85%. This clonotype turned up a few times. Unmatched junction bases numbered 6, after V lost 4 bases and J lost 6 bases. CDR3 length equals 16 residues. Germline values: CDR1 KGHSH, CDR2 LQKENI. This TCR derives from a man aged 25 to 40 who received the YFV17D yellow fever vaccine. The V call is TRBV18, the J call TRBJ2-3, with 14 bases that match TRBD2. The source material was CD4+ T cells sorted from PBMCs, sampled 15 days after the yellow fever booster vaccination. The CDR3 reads CASSRLAGGEADTQYF. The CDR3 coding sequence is TGTGCCAGCTCACGACTAGCGGGAGGGGAGGCGGATACGCAGTATTTT.